The 26 T cell receptor beta chains in this list originate from one sample, sequenced in a study of blood T cell repertoires in COVID-19. The protocol was immunoSEQ multiplex PCR, while the TCRdb copy is restricted to in-frame clones and leaves out a portion. The repertoire includes some 190,000 clones, 80% to 90% of them detected once, and roughly 3% sits in the top ten. Sequencing was carried out using peripheral blood. The receptors were gathered from a man aged 60-69 years with acute or convalescent COVID-19.

Here the CDR3 reads CASSLTSGREYEQYF. The CDR3 nucleotides read TGCGCCAGCAGTCTAACTAGCGGGAGGGAGTACGAGCAGTACTTC. The V and J genes are TRBV5-1 and TRBJ2-7; TRBD2 matches 13 bases. V shed 5 bases, J shed 4 bases, and the junction held 6 bases outside the gene matches. Per the germline V gene, CDR1 is SGHRS and CDR2 is YFSETQ. The CDR3 totals 15 residues.

The rearrangement uses TRBV28 and TRBJ2-5; D call uncertain. Looked up from germline, CDR1 is MDHEN and CDR2 is SYDVKM. V gave up 4 bases and J gave up 3 bases, with 6 bases separating them. This CDR3 has 12 residues. The CDR3 nucleotides read TGTGCCAGCAGTTCTATAGAAGAGACCCAGTACTTC. Encoded protein: CASSSIEETQYF.

The chain carries TRBV5-1 and TRBJ2-5, with TRBD2 matching 13 bases. Per germline, CDR1 SGHRS and CDR2 YFSETQ. V was clipped by 4 bases and J by 5 bases; unmatched bases: 8. This CDR3 has 16 amino acids. CDR3 bases: TGCGCCAGCAGCCGCTGGACTAGCGGGAGTCGGGAGACCCAGTACTTC. Its protein is CASSRWTSGSRETQYF.

V and J are TRBV5-4 and TRBJ2-3; TRBD1 aligns across 7 bases. Per the germline V gene, CDR1 is SGHNT and CDR2 is YYREEE (reference sequence). The CDR3 runs 16 residues. With 1 base clipped from V and 2 bases from J, the junction kept 7 bases outside the gene matches. CDR3 region: CASSLKGASDTDTQYF. CDR3 bases: TGTGCCAGCAGCTTGAAGGGGGCTTCCGACACAGATACGCAGTATTTT.

The rearrangement joins TRBV9 to TRBJ2-3, with TRBD2 as a possible D gene (6 bases). CDR1 SGDLS and CDR2 YYNGEE come from the germline V gene. Deletions cut 3 bases from V and 8 bases from J, with 16 bases between. CDR3 size: 14 residues. CDR3 sequence reads: CASSAGGDGVTQYF. The CDR3 DNA is TGTGCCAGCAGCGCGGGCGGGGACGGGGTTACGCAGTATTTT.

The V and J genes are TRBV7-3 and TRBJ2-1; weak D call: TRBD2 (5 bases). The V gene's germline CDR1 is SGHTA and CDR2 FQGTGA. The CDR3 length is 11 residues. V was clipped by 6 bases and J by 5 bases, with 5 bases between them. CDR3 region: CASREDNEQFF. In nucleotides, the CDR3 is TGTGCCAGCAGGGAGGACAATGAGCAGTTCTTC.

This chain links TRBV7-2 with TRBJ2-7; D is undetermined. Per the germline V gene, CDR1 is SGHTA and CDR2 is FQGNSA. Trimming pared 0 bases from V and 4 bases from J, leaving 13 bases between. This CDR3 region has 15 residues. The CDR3 protein is CASSLAAQNQYEQYF. The CDR3 region has the DNA TGTGCCAGCAGCTTAGCGGCACAGAACCAATACGAGCAGTACTTC. Filled out from reference TRBV7-2 and TRBJ2-7, the complete variable domain reads GAGVSQSPSNKVTEKGKDVELRCDPISGHTALYWYRQSLGQGLEFLIYFQGNSAPDKSGLPSDRFSAERTGGSVSTLTIQRTQQEDSAVYLCASSLAAQNQYEQYFGPGTRLTVT.

This clone was found a few times. The V gene is TRBV18, the J gene TRBJ1-2; 7 positions match TRBD1. CDR1 and CDR2 (germline): KGHSH, LQKENI. This CDR3 contains 15 residues. The trim removed 3 bases at V and 2 bases at J, leaving 6 bases unmatched. Here the CDR3 DNA reads TGTGCCAGCTCACCCACCGGGACAGACAACTATGGCTACACCTTC. This encodes CASSPTGTDNYGYTF.

The chain links TRBV6-6 to TRBJ1-5, with D possibly TRBD1 on 5 matching bases. Trimming removed 6 bases from V and 7 bases from J, with 19 bases in between. This CDR3 region has 15 residues. From germline, CDR1 is MNHNY and CDR2 SVGAGI (reference sequence). The DNA for the CDR3 is TGTGCCAGCAGGGCCCCCAACGGCCGGGGGCAGCCCCAGCATTTT. Translation: CASRAPNGRGQPQHF.

The chain couples TRBV6-5 to TRBJ1-1; 9 bases line up with TRBD1. The junction had 4 bases not matched to a gene; V was cut back by 0 bases and J by 8 bases. Germline loops: CDR1 MNHEY, CDR2 SVGAGI. CDR3 size: 14 residues. CDR3 region: CASSYSQGAYEAFF. The DNA of the CDR3 is TGTGCCAGCAGTTACTCACAGGGGGCTTACGAAGCTTTCTTT.

V gene TRBV27 combines with J gene TRBJ1-1, with 7 positions matching TRBD1. Germline assignment: CDR1 MNHEY and CDR2 SMNVEV (reference sequence). V was clipped by 2 bases and J by 4 bases; unmatched bases: 10. The CDR3 extends over 16 amino acids. CDR3: CASSLKYRGFGTEAFF. CDR3 in DNA: TGTGCCAGCAGTTTAAAGTACAGGGGCTTCGGCACTGAAGCTTTCTTT.

The chain carries TRBV10-3 and TRBJ2-7; 10 bases align to TRBD2. V lost 6 bases and J lost 5; bases outside the gene matches: 10. The length of the CDR3 is 15 residues. Germline V lookup: CDR1 ENHRY, CDR2 SYGVKD. The CDR3 spells CAIRQREGPANEQYF. The CDR3 nucleotides are TGTGCCATCAGGCAGCGGGAGGGCCCGGCGAACGAGCAGTACTTC.

V is TRBV7-2 and J is TRBJ2-7; 11 nucleotides align to TRBD2. The V gene end was trimmed by 3 bases and the J gene end by 0 bases; junction bases not matched to a gene: 1. The CDR3 totals 15 residues. CDR1 and CDR2 from the germline V gene are SGHTA and FQGNSA. This CDR3 reads CASSLGLAVSYEQYF. The CDR3 DNA follows: TGTGCCAGCAGCTTGGGACTAGCGGTCTCCTACGAGCAGTACTTC.

With respect to this clone: At one end, the junction sequence differs from germline, possibly due to a read error. CDR3 protein: CANSLLSRSIGGELFF. CDR3 DNA: TGTGCCAACAGCTTACTCTCCAGGTCGATTGGCGGGGAGCTGTTTTTT. The chain recombines TRBV7-8 with TRBJ2-2, with D hard to call. This CDR3 has 16 residues. Germline V lookup: CDR1 SGHVS, CDR2 FQNEAQ.

The genes are TRBV6-5 and TRBJ1-4; D gene uncertain. Germline V lookup: CDR1 MNHEY, CDR2 SVGAGI. CDR3 length: 14 amino acids. Trimming stripped 4 bases from V and 3 bases from J, with 9 bases between. CDR3 sequence: CASSSPQSNEKLFF. In nucleotides, the CDR3 is TGTGCCAGCAGTTCCCCACAATCTAATGAAAAACTGTTTTTT.

The CDR3 protein is CASRSTLAEEQYF. For the CDR3, the DNA is TGTGCCAGCAGGTCAACCCTAGCGGAGGAGCAGTACTTC. This rearrangement joins TRBV27 to TRBJ2-7; 7 bases match TRBD2. V dropped 6 bases and J dropped 7; count of bases not matched to a gene: 9. This CDR3 contains 13 residues. The germline V gene has CDR1 MNHEY and CDR2 SMNVEV (reference sequence).

The CDR3 spells CASSLSKRGGYTF. The CDR3 DNA sequence: TGTGCCAGCAGTTTAAGTAAGCGGGGTGGCTACACCTTC. V is TRBV27 and J is TRBJ1-2; D uncertain. This CDR3 contains 13 residues. Between the trimmed V and J ends, which lost 2 bases and 7 bases, there was a span of 11 bases. Germline assignment: CDR1 MNHEY and CDR2 SMNVEV (reference sequence).

This chain joins TRBV15 and TRBJ1-3; D uncertain. The germline V gene has CDR1 LNHNV and CDR2 YYDKDF (reference sequence). The CDR3 is 15 amino acids. Trimming removed 7 bases from V and 0 bases from J, with 13 bases in between. CDR3 loop: CATTPRLYSGNTIYF. For the CDR3, the DNA is TGTGCCACCACCCCACGACTCTACTCTGGAAACACCATATATTTT.

The chain links TRBV18 to TRBJ1-2; D is ambiguous. Trimming cost V 6 bases and J 1 base, with 21 bases left between them. This CDR3 spans 17 amino acids. Germline assignment: CDR1 KGHSH and CDR2 LQKENI. The CDR3, as DNA: TGTGCCAGCTCCCCTGCTCGGAGGGCCCTTTTTAACTATGGCTACACCTTC. Its translation is CASSPARRALFNYGYTF.

The V call is TRBV5-1, the J call TRBJ2-3; D possibly corresponds to TRBD1 (6 bases). CDR1 is SGHRS, CDR2 YFSETQ, per germline. Between the trimmed V and J ends, which lost 0 bases and 0 bases, there was a span of 14 bases. The CDR3 has 17 amino acids. CDR3 DNA: TGCGCCAGCAGCTTGGTACCCCAAGGACAGAGCACAGATACGCAGTATTTT. This translates into CASSLVPQGQSTDTQYF.

J is TRBJ2-2 and V is TRBV2, with 8 bases lining up with TRBD2. Per germline, CDR1 SNHLY and CDR2 FYNNEI. V lost 5 bases to trimming and J lost 2 bases; unmatched junction nucleotides: 13. The length of the CDR3 is 18 residues. Here the CDR3 DNA reads TGTGCCAGCAGTTTAAAAGCGGGAGAGGCGTTTAACACCGGGGAGCTGTTTTTT. Its protein product is CASSLKAGEAFNTGELFF. Using reference TRBV2 and TRBJ2-2 for the parts outside the CDR3, the full variable domain is EPEVTQTPSHQVTQMGQEVILRCVPISNHLYFYWYRQILGQKVEFLVSFYNNEISEKSEIFDDQFSVERPDGSNFTLKIRSTKLEDSAMYFCASSLKAGEAFNTGELFFGEGSRLTVL.

J is TRBJ2-5 and V is TRBV7-3; 10 positions match TRBD2. The J segment lost 5 bases and the V segment lost 5 bases, leaving 8 bases of the junction unmatched. CDR1 SGHTA and CDR2 FQGTGA come from the germline V gene. The CDR3 runs 15 residues. CDR3 nucleotide sequence: TGTGCCAGCAGCCAGAGCGGGAGGGTCAGGGAGACCCAGTACTTC. Its translation is CASSQSGRVRETQYF.

Comments on this clone: Distinct nucleotide sequences in the sample also encode this CDR3. The V gene is TRBV7-2, the J gene TRBJ1-3; D gene uncertain. The germline V and J ends were trimmed by 5 bases and 1 base, with 9 bases remaining between them. CDR1 is SGHTA and CDR2 is FQGNSA in the germline V gene. The CDR3 extends over 14 amino acids. DNA for the CDR3: TGTGCCAGCAGCCGCCGGGGTTCTGGAAACACCATATATTTT. Protein: CASSRRGSGNTIYF.

V is TRBV21-1 and J is TRBJ2-7; the table's D call of TRBD1 was not tested on the DNA. TRBV21-1 is listed as a pseudogene. This CDR3 region has 16 residues. CDR3 region: CASSKALGQGLYEQYF. The CDR3 coding sequence is TGTGCCAGCAGCAAAGCGCTAGGACAGGGCCTATACGAGCAGTACTTC.

This chain joins TRBV7-9 and TRBJ2-7; maybe TRBD2 (5 bases). CDR3 size: 13 residues. V shed 5 bases and J shed 7 bases, with 15 bases lying between them. CDR1 SEHNR and CDR2 FQNEAQ come from the germline V gene (reference sequence). In DNA form, the CDR3 reads TGTGCCAGCAGCGAGTCGACACGAGGGGAGCAGTACTTC. Amino acid sequence: CASSESTRGEQYF.

This clone came up once. The CDR3 sequence is CASTPSGTYQETQYF. The CDR3 coding sequence is TGTGCCAGCACCCCGTCCGGGACATACCAAGAGACCCAGTACTTC. This chain uses TRBV6-5 with TRBJ2-5; D perhaps matches TRBD1 (6 bases). Trimming stripped 7 bases from V and 0 bases from J, with 15 bases between. This CDR3 is 15 amino acids long. Germline loops: CDR1 MNHEY, CDR2 SVGAGI.